The rows below give T cell receptor beta chains drawn from one sample of a study of cytomegalovirus exposure and HLA in healthy donors. Measured with immunoSEQ multiplex PCR; TCRdb has only the in-frame clones, and not every one. Here the sample spans 150,000 or so clones, roughly 89% being singletons. The source material was PBMCs. The receptors were gathered from a woman aged 18-29 years in good health and CMV-seropositive. Each CDR3 is given with its conserved first and last residue. The D gene is left open where the match is weak. Size values are once, few and many counts, or a class for expanded clones, and some rows have none.

NA,NA,TRBJ2-2,TRBV4-3,CASSQDSGPGELFF,TGCGCCAGCAGCCAAGATTCGGGTCCCGGGGAGCTGTTTTTT
NA,NA,TRBJ1-5,TRBV6-1,CASSEGYRTNQPQHF,TGTGCCAGCAGTGAAGGGTACAGGACCAATCAGCCCCAGCATTTT
NA,NA,TRBJ1-2,TRBV25-1,CASSGWAGLGGYTF,TGTGCCAGCAGTGGATGGGCAGGCCTTGGGGGCTACACCTTC
TRBD1,NA,TRBJ1-2,TRBV18,CASSRDSVRGGYGYTF,TGTGCCAGCTCACGGGACAGCGTCCGGGGAGGATATGGCTACACCTTC
TRBD1,NA,TRBJ1-5,TRBV28,CASSFFRGTGIQPQHF,TGTGCCAGCAGTTTCTTTCGGGGGACAGGGATTCAGCCCCAGCATTTT
NA,few,TRBJ2-1,TRBV27,CASSTPLGGYEQFF,TGTGCCAGCAGCACCCCCCTTGGTGGCTATGAGCAGTTCTTC
TRBD1,NA,TRBJ1-1,TRBV28,CASSSSSGQGLAEAFF,TGTGCCAGCAGTTCGAGCTCGGGACAGGGGCTGGCTGAAGCTTTCTTT
NA,NA,TRBJ2-1,TRBV25-1,CASSSLQGPRPNEQFF,TGTGCCAGCAGTTCCTTACAGGGCCCAAGGCCCAATGAGCAGTTCTTC
NA,NA,TRBJ1-6,TRBV19,CASGAINSYNSPLHF,TGTGCCAGCGGAGCTATTAACTCCTATAATTCACCCCTCCACTTT
NA,NA,TRBJ2-2,TRBV6-5,CASGRNTGELFF,TGTGCCAGCGGGCGGAACACCGGGGAGCTGTTTTTT
NA,NA,TRBJ2-3,TRBV7-8,CASSFENHGGTDTQYF,TGTGCCAGCAGCTTCGAAAACCACGGGGGCACAGATACGCAGTATTTT
NA,NA,TRBJ1-2,TRBV29-1,CSVPLFRTASTGYTF,TGCAGCGTTCCACTATTCAGGACAGCTAGTACTGGCTACACCTTC
TRBD1,NA,TRBJ2-7,TRBV28,CASRGTGGPSYEQYF,TGTGCCAGCAGAGGAACAGGGGGCCCTTCCTACGAGCAGTACTTC
TRBD2,NA,TRBJ2-2,TRBV7-3,CASSPSGGNTGELFF,TGTGCCAGCAGCCCCAGCGGGGGGAACACCGGGGAGCTGTTTTTT
TRBD1,few,TRBJ2-2,TRBV11-2,CASSLTGGKDTGELFF,TGTGCCAGCAGCTTAACAGGGGGCAAAGACACCGGGGAGCTGTTTTTT
NA,once,TRBJ2-2,TRBV6-5,CASSSVGTNTGELFF,TGTGCCAGCAGTTCCGTGGGCACTAACACCGGGGAGCTGTTTTTT
TRBD2,NA,TRBJ2-2,TRBV4-2,CASSLAGGPAGELFF,TGTGCCAGCAGCCTAGCGGGGGGCCCAGCCGGGGAGCTGTTTTTT
NA,NA,TRBJ2-7,TRBV5-4,CASSLEPGSSYEQYF,TGTGCCAGCAGCTTGGAACCGGGGAGCTCCTACGAGCAGTACTTC
NA,once,TRBJ2-7,TRBV6-5,CASSYSIPTYEQYF,TGTGCCAGCAGTTACTCGATCCCTACCTACGAGCAGTACTTC
NA,NA,TRBJ2-3,TRBV27,CASSSRGASYTDTQYF,TGTGCCAGCAGTTCCAGGGGTGCCTCTTACACAGATACGCAGTATTTT
NA,NA,TRBJ2-7,TRBV28,CASSLRFEPADEQYF,TGTGCCAGCAGTTTAAGATTCGAGCCCGCGGACGAGCAGTACTTC
TRBD1,NA,TRBJ2-2,TRBV19,CASSMGQLTGELFF,TGTGCCAGTAGTATGGGACAGTTAACCGGGGAGCTGTTTTTT
NA,NA,TRBJ2-3,TRBV19,CASSIGPSTDTQYF,TGTGCCAGTAGTATAGGGCCTAGCACAGATACGCAGTATTTT
NA,NA,TRBJ2-5,TRBV9,CASSFTGYQETQYF,TGTGCCAGCAGCTTTACCGGGTACCAAGAGACCCAGTACTTC
TRBD1,NA,TRBJ1-6,TRBV7-9,CASSSGTGESSPLHF,TGTGCCAGCAGCTCCGGGACAGGGGAAAGTTCACCCCTCCACTTT
TRBD2,NA,TRBJ2-3,TRBV7-6,CASSLRAGPSTDTQYF,TGTGCCAGCAGCTTACGAGCGGGGCCAAGCACAGATACGCAGTATTTT
TRBD1,NA,TRBJ1-2,TRBV10-3,CAISDRTGSNYGYTF,TGTGCCATCAGTGACAGGACAGGGTCTAACTATGGCTACACCTTC
TRBD1,NA,TRBJ2-1,TRBV5-1,CASSYDRANEQFF,TGCGCCAGCAGCTACGACAGGGCGAATGAGCAGTTCTTC
NA,NA,TRBJ1-2,TRBV27,CASRAADTYGYTF,TGTGCCAGCAGGGCCGCGGACACATATGGCTACACCTTC
NA,NA,TRBJ1-1,TRBV19,CASSIVGGNTEAFF,TGTGCCAGTAGTATAGTTGGCGGAAACACTGAAGCTTTCTTT
TRBD1,NA,TRBJ2-7,TRBV6-5,CASRGTGWNEQYF,TGTGCCAGCAGGGGGACAGGGTGGAACGAGCAGTACTTC
TRBD1,NA,TRBJ1-5,TRBV19,CASSIGQGAQPQHF,TGTGCCAGTAGTATAGGGCAGGGGGCTCAGCCCCAGCATTTT
TRBD2,NA,TRBJ2-3,TRBV10-2,CASLAGGMDTQYF,TGCGCCAGCCTAGCGGGAGGGATGGATACGCAGTATTTT
TRBD2,NA,TRBJ2-1,TRBV4-1,CASSPSGGAYNEQFF,TGCGCCAGCAGCCCCAGCGGGGGGGCCTACAATGAGCAGTTCTTC
TRBD2,NA,TRBJ2-5,TRBV6-1,CASSELLAGALQETQYF,TGTGCCAGCAGTGAATTACTAGCGGGGGCCCTTCAAGAGACCCAGTACTTC
TRBD2,NA,TRBJ2-5,TRBV19,CASSTPSGGVRETQYF,TGTGCCAGTAGTACCCCTAGCGGGGGGGTAAGGGAGACCCAGTACTTC
NA,NA,TRBJ2-1,TRBV9,CASSVYLEGIYNEQFF,TGTGCCAGCAGCGTATACTTGGAGGGGATCTACAATGAGCAGTTCTTC
NA,NA,TRBJ2-1,TRBV30,CAWSVDEGGNEQFF,TGTGCCTGGAGTGTAGACGAGGGGGGGAATGAGCAGTTCTTC
NA,NA,TRBJ2-3,TRBV5-1,CASSRRGSGADTQYF,TGCGCCAGCAGTCGAAGGGGATCGGGAGCAGATACGCAGTATTTT